Below are 12 T cell receptor beta chains sequenced from a single sample in a study of blood T cells in healthy people across ages. Primed by a sample-barcoded 5' primer and a J-beta primer mix, a second PCR proceeded for roughly 7 to 11 cycles. TCRdb redid the calling of the 5' RACE reads with MiXCR, one entry per CDR3 protein. The table has approximately 800,000 distinct CDR3 sequences, roughly 26% seen once. These data were likewise used in another study, on T cells of mothers and their children.

The sequenced sample consisted of blood. The receptors originated from a boy aged 5 to 17 in good health.

This clonotype was seen just once. The chain recombines TRBV14 with TRBJ2-7; D is unresolved. CDR1 is SGHDN, CDR2 FVKESK, per germline. The V and J ends lost 3 bases and 0 bases respectively, with 9 bases between them. The CDR3 consists of 14 residues. The CDR3 is CASSHLGGSYEQYF. As DNA, the CDR3 is TGTGCCAGCAGCCATCTAGGCGGCTCCTACGAGCAGTACTTC.

The chain couples TRBV12-5 to TRBJ2-7; 8 nucleotides line up with TRBD1. This CDR3 is built from 15 residues. Trimming cost V 7 bases and J 2 bases; bases outside gene matches: 10. Per germline, CDR1 LGHNT and CDR2 FRNRAP. CDR3 in DNA: TGTGCTAGTGCGGTCGGGACAGGAGTAACCTACGAGCAGTACTTC. Translating gives CASAVGTGVTYEQYF.

The chain employs TRBV12-3 or TRBV12-4 and TRBJ1-2; D remains ambiguous. The V gene lost 3 bases and the J gene lost 3 bases, with 11 bases spanning the gap. CDR3 size: 14 residues. DNA for the CDR3: TGTGCCAGCAGTTTTTCGGAGGGATACTATGGCTACACCTTC. Protein sequence: CASSFSEGYYGYTF.

Only a few counts were recorded for this clonotype. The chain carries TRBV20-1 and TRBJ2-1; TRBD2 aligns across 10 bases. The better agreement between TRBJ2-5 and the DNA end casts doubt on the J call. The germline V gene has CDR1 DFQATT and CDR2 SNEGSKA (reference sequence). The CDR3 is 20 amino acids. CDR3 residues: CSARTLLAGPTHPRQETQYF. The CDR3, as DNA: TGCAGTGCTAGAACCCTACTAGCGGGGCCGACTCACCCCCGTCAAGAGACCCAGTACTTC.

This clonotype was counted between two and nine times. The chain is built from TRBV10-3 and TRBJ2-7, with 7 bases aligning to TRBD1. The germline V gene encodes CDR1 ENHRY and CDR2 SYGVKD. Losses at the gene ends were 2 bases for V and 0 bases for J; bases not matched to a gene: 7. The CDR3 has 16 amino acids. This chain's CDR3 is CAISEPTGEHSYEQYF. CDR3 nucleotide sequence: TGTGCCATCAGTGAGCCCACAGGGGAACACTCCTACGAGCAGTACTTC.

In DNA, the CDR3 is TGCAGTGCCCGGGGCAGCGGGGCAGATATCACAGATACGCAGTATTTT. Translating gives CSARGSGADITDTQYF. The rearrangement uses TRBV20-1 and TRBJ2-3, with TRBD2 matching over 7 bases. The ends lost 6 bases at V and 2 bases at J; junction bases unmatched: 14. The germline V gene has CDR1 DFQATT and CDR2 SNEGSKA (reference sequence). The CDR3 runs to 16 residues.

This chain uses TRBV28 with TRBJ2-1; 14 bases map to TRBD2. This CDR3 spans 15 amino acids. Germline values: CDR1 MDHEN, CDR2 SYDVKM. With 2 bases clipped from V and 8 bases from J, the junction kept 2 bases outside the gene matches. The CDR3: CASSLGTSGGDEQFF. The CDR3 DNA reads as TGTGCCAGCAGTTTAGGGACTAGCGGGGGCGATGAGCAGTTCTTC.

The chain recombines TRBV9 with TRBJ2-5, with D perhaps matching TRBD1 (6 bases). Germline V gives CDR1 SGDLS, CDR2 YYNGEE. V lost 0 bases and J 5 bases, leaving 14 bases between the germline ends. The CDR3 runs 15 residues. CDR3 in DNA: TGTGCCAGCAGCGTAGGAGCAGGGACAAGGGAGACCCAGTACTTC. Its translation: CASSVGAGTRETQYF.

The table lists this clonotype with a few counts. The DNA of the CDR3 is TGTGCCAGCGACTTTGGCGCAGCAGGGAAGGAGGATGGCTACACCTTC. It translates to CASDFGAAGKEDGYTF. The gene calls are TRBV6-1 and TRBJ1-2; D is perhaps TRBD1 (5 bases). Deletions cut 8 bases from V and 6 bases from J, with 25 bases between. This CDR3 is 16 amino acids long. Germline V gene data show CDR1 as MNHNS and CDR2 as SASEGT.

The chain joins TRBV28 to TRBJ1-6; the match to TRBD1 covers 8 bases. The CDR3 contains 16 residues. Germline V lookup: CDR1 MDHEN, CDR2 SYDVKM. The J segment lost 9 bases and the V segment lost 6 bases, leaving 13 bases of the junction unmatched. In nucleotides, the CDR3 is TGTGCCAGCAGCTCCTCCGCGACAGGGGAAGGTTCACCCCTCCACTTT. Encoded protein: CASSSSATGEGSPLHF.

This clonotype was seen many times. J is TRBJ2-5 and V is TRBV2; D is ambiguous. The CDR3 covers 15 residues. Per the germline V gene, CDR1 is SNHLY and CDR2 is FYNNEI. V was pared by 2 bases and J by 2 bases, with 12 bases between. CDR3 residues: CASSENSMGQETQYF. As DNA, the CDR3 is TGTGCCAGCAGTGAAAACAGCATGGGGCAAGAGACCCAGTACTTC.

This clonotype was recorded a few times. CDR3 loop: CSAPRTSGSSTDTQYF. The CDR3 bases are TGCAGTGCTCCACGGACTAGCGGATCTAGCACAGATACGCAGTATTTT. The chain links TRBV20-1 to TRBJ2-3; 10 bases align to TRBD2. The CDR3 loop spans 16 amino acids. Per germline, CDR1 DFQATT and CDR2 SNEGSKA (reference sequence). Trimming removed 5 bases from V and 0 bases from J; junction bases left unmatched: 8.